The TCR beta chain described here comes from a study of T cell responses to AZD1222 COVID-19 vaccine. Study results and caveats: It was only after the peak T cell response that any repertoires were sampled.

V gave up 2 bases and J gave up 5 bases, with 13 bases separating them. The CDR3 covers 14 residues. In germline, CDR1 is SGDLS, CDR2 YYNGEE. Repertoires were generated with immunoSEQ multiplex PCR, while TCRdb's copy carries only in-frame clones and drops some. The data show 20,000 to 30,000 clones, just over 85% seen once. Of note for this clone: The antigen remains undetermined.

Researchers grouped second doses given at about 4 or about 12 weeks into one pool. The clonotype originates from an adult who received the AZD1222 COVID-19 vaccine. The material sequenced was peripheral blood, taken 28 days after the second AZD1222 dose. V usage is TRBV9 and J usage is TRBJ2-5; TRBD1 or TRBD2 may be the D gene (5 bases each). The CDR3 coding sequence is TGTGCCAGCAGCGTGGGGGTCGGGGCGGAGACCCAGTACTTC. Residues: CASSVGVGAETQYF.